This T cell receptor beta chain appears in the sequencing data of a study of T-cell memory formation after mild COVID-19. Study results and caveats: Contracting clones, day 15 to 85, had balanced CD4/CD8, and later expanders favored CD4+.

This clonotype was counted between two and nine times. Its target is unknown. V lost 4 bases to trimming and J lost 9 bases, with 13 bases between them. CDR3 size: 13 residues. In germline, CDR1 is MGHDK, CDR2 SYGVNS. TCRdb re-derived calls from the 5' RACE reads in MiXCR, one entry per CDR3 protein. The repertoire holds 470,000 or so distinct CDR3 sequences, with roughly 20% as singletons. The origin of this receptor is an adult woman who had mild COVID-19 (a few samples of this study predate the infection). Cell type and time point are not known. This chain uses TRBV25-1 with TRBJ2-1; D gene unclear. The sequencing input was PBMCs or a T cell subset sorted from them (not recorded which). The CDR3 spells CASSGQFGGEQFF. In DNA, the CDR3 is TGTGCCAGCAGTGGGCAATTTGGTGGTGAGCAGTTCTTC.